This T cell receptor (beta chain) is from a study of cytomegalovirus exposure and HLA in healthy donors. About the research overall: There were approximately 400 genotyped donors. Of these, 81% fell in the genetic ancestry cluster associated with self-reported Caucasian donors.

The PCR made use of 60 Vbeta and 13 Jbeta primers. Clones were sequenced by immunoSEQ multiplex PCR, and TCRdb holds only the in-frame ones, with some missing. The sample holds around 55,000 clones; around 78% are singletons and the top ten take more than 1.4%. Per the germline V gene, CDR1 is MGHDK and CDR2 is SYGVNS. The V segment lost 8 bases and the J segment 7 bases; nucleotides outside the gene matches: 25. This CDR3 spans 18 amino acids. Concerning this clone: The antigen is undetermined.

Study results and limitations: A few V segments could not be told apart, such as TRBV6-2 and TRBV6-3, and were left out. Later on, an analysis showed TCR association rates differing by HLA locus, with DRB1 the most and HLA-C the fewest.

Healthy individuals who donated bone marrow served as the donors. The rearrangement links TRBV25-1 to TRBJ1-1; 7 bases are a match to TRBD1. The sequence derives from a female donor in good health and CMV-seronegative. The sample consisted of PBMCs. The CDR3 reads CASARDRPSEGRSVEAFF. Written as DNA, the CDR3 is TGTGCCAGCGCCCGGGACAGACCATCAGAAGGACGAAGCGTTGAAGCTTTCTTT.